One and the same sample provided the 3 T cell receptor beta chains below, sequenced in a study of molecular identifiers for immune sequencing clone quantification. TCRdb analysed the PCR reads with MiXCR anew, one entry per CDR3 protein. The sample contains about 640,000 distinct CDR3 sequences, roughly 21% of which appear only once. The sequenced sample consisted of naive CD8+ T cells from blood, with Jurkat cell RNA spiked in. The subset is: FACS-sorted CD8+CD4-CCR7+CD45RA+ naive T cells. The receptor set was obtained from a human donor in good health. Some libraries in this study had Jurkat cell RNA spiked in.

This clonotype occurred many times. The V call is TRBV30, the J call TRBJ1-4, with D tentatively TRBD1 (5 bases). CDR3 length equals 13 residues. Germline V gene data show CDR1 as GTSNPN and CDR2 as SVGIG (reference sequence). The V and J ends lost 0 bases and 10 bases respectively, with 12 bases between them. The DNA of the CDR3 is TGTGCCTGGAGTGTACTTCTCGGGACAAAACTGTTTTTT. It is translated as CAWSVLLGTKLFF.

Note on this clonotype: At one end the junction does not follow the germline gene, possibly because of a read error. This CDR3 is CSARGGLGELLF. CDR3 bases: TGCAGTGCTAGAGGAGGACTTGGGGAGCTGCTTTTT. This chain uses TRBV20-1 with TRBJ2-2, with a weak D call TRBD2 (5 bases). The CDR3 spans 12 residues. Germline CDR1 reads DFQATT; CDR2 reads SNEGSKA (reference sequence).

This clonotype was picked up many times. This sequence joins TRBV9 and TRBJ2-1; 7 positions agree with TRBD2. CDR3 length equals 14 residues. Germline-derived CDR1 and CDR2 are SGDLS and YYNGEE. V gave up 0 bases and J gave up 8 bases; unmatched junction bases: 5. CDR3 in DNA: TGTGCCAGCAGCGTAGGATGGGGGGGGGATGAGCAGTTCTTC. Translating gives CASSVGWGGDEQFF.